Below, 24 T cell receptor delta chains from the same sample are listed, as sequenced in a study of gamma-delta chains in newborns, infants, children. TCRdb applied CATT to the reads for clone calling. The sample records some 6,900 delta-chain clones, around 2% being singletons. Sequencing was performed on blood. The receptor source for this set is a child who was a newborn, infant or young child, either healthy, febrile or measles-vaccinated (not recorded which).

In its sample, this clone was seen a few times. Since a much larger clone is just one base distant, this may be a read error. The sample carries other DNA sequences with the same CDR3. The chain uses TRDV2 and TRDJ3; 12 nucleotides match TRDD3. The ends lost 3 bases at V and 3 bases at J; junction bases unmatched: 8. Germline CDR1 and CDR2: GEAIGNYY and EKD. CDR3 length equals 19 residues. CDR3 in amino acids: CACDPLLGDTHWDTRQMFF. For the CDR3, the DNA is TGTGCCTGTGACCCGTTGCTGGGGGATACGCACTGGGACACCCGACAGATGTTTTTC.

To note about this clone: A clone one base away is much larger, so this may be a read error. This chain connects TRDV2 to TRDJ3, with 9 bases fitting TRDD3. The ends lost 1 base at V and 0 bases at J; junction bases unmatched: 15. The CDR3 sequence is 22 residues long. Germline CDR1 reads GEAIGNYY; CDR2 reads EKD. CDR3 in amino acids: CACDTVELGEPRASWDTRQMFF. CDR3 sequence (DNA): TGTGCCTGTGACACGGTGGAACTGGGGGAGCCCCGCGCCTCCTGGGACACCCGACAGATGTTTTTC.

By frequency in the sample, this clone is large. Other DNA sequences of this sample code for an identical CDR3. V and J are TRDV2 and TRDJ3; 12 bases map to TRDD3. The CDR3 loop spans 19 amino acids. The junction had 3 bases not matched to a gene; V was cut back by 0 bases and J by 1 base. Looked up from germline, CDR1 is GEAIGNYY and CDR2 is EKD. The CDR3 DNA follows: TGTGCCTGTGACACCGCTGGGGGATACGCATCCTGGGACACCCGACAGATGTTTTTC. Translating it yields CACDTAGGYASWDTRQMFF.

By proportion, this clone is medium-sized (0.01 to 0.1%). This chain links TRDV3 with TRDJ1; 10 bases are a match to TRDD3. CDR1 is TVYSNPD, CDR2 GDNSRS, per germline (reference sequence). This CDR3 has 19 amino acids. V trimming: 4 bases; J trimming: 0 bases; junction bases outside the gene matches: 20. In nucleotides, the CDR3 is TGTGCCTCTCGTCGAAGGCGCCACCGTACTGGGGGATACACCGATAAACTCATCTTT. Amino acid sequence: CASRRRRHRTGGYTDKLIF.

A remark on this clone: One junction end does not reproduce the germline sequence, and a read error may be involved. The V gene is TRDV2, the J gene TRDJ3; 8 bases fit TRDD3. CDR3 length equals 18 residues. The germline V gene encodes CDR1 GEAIGNYY and CDR2 EKD. CDR3 region: CACETWGTSSWDTRQMFF. CDR3 sequence (DNA): TGTGCCTGTGAAACCTGGGGGACGAGCTCCTGGGACACCCGACAGATGTTCTTC.

The sample holds a few counts of this clone. TCRdb has a much larger clone's protein, which differs at residue 2 from the translation of this DNA, likely because of a read error; what is shown is the protein translated from the DNA. The J gene is TRDJ3, the V gene TRDV2; 8 positions match TRDD3. Looked up from germline, CDR1 is GEAIGNYY and CDR2 is EKD. This CDR3 contains 20 residues. The CDR3: CSCDRLYWGASSWDTRQMFF. CDR3 DNA sequence: TGTTCCTGTGACCGACTTTACTGGGGGGCAAGCTCCTGGGACACCCGACAGATGTTTTTC.

Concerning this clone itself: A much larger clone differs from this one at a single base, so this may be a read error. The V call is TRDV2, the J call TRDJ3, with 8 bases fitting TRDD3. Germline CDR1 and CDR2: GEAIGNYY and EKD. This CDR3 is 19 amino acids long. V gave up 3 bases and J gave up 0 bases; unmatched junction bases: 9. The CDR3 loop reads CACDQRTGGLSWDTRQMFF. As DNA, the CDR3 is TGTGCCTGTGACCAGCGTACTGGGGGTCTCTCCTGGGACACCCGACAGATGTTTTTC.

This clone has a handful of counts. Only one base separates this from a far larger clonotype, so it likely reflects a read error. V is TRDV2 and J is TRDJ3, with TRDD3 identical over 12 bases. The junction had 3 bases not matched to a gene; V was cut back by 2 bases and J by 2 bases. CDR3 length equals 18 residues. Germline V CDR1 and CDR2: GEAIGNYY, EKD. CDR3 DNA: TGTGCCTGTGACAGTACTGGGGGATACCCCTGGGACACCCGACAGATGTTTTTC. This translates into CACDSTGGYPWDTRQMFF.

This clone has a count of ten or more. A read error may explain this, as a much larger clone is one base away. The rearrangement uses TRDV2 and TRDJ1, with D hard to call. Trimming shortened V by 1 base and J by 1 base, and 9 bases separated the two germline ends. The V gene's germline CDR1 is GEAIGNYY and CDR2 EKD. CDR3 size: 14 residues. In DNA form, the CDR3 reads TGTGCCTGTGACACGATTCCCTCCACCGATAAACTCATCTTT. Amino acid sequence: CACDTIPSTDKLIF.

In its sample, this clone was seen a few times. TCRdb records a much larger clone's protein for this DNA, with a difference at residue 4 that likely arises from a read error; the protein given is the translation of the DNA. The rearrangement uses TRDV2 and TRDJ3; D gene unclear. CDR1 and CDR2 from the germline V gene are GEAIGNYY and EKD. The CDR3 contains 18 residues. The CDR3: CACGTIGVSSWDTRQMFF. The CDR3 DNA reads as TGTGCCTGTGGCACCATCGGGGTTAGCTCCTGGGACACCCGACAGATGTTTTTC.

This clone was recorded a few times. The protein TCRdb gives is from a much larger clone and does not agree with this DNA's translation at residue 16, likely a read error; the protein shown here comes from the DNA. This chain uses TRDV2 with TRDJ3; TRDD3 matches at 8 bases. This CDR3 spans 19 amino acids. In germline, CDR1 is GEAIGNYY, CDR2 EKD. The CDR3 here is CACDTLLGARSWDTRRMFF. For the CDR3, the DNA is TGTGCCTGTGATACCTTACTGGGGGCTCGCTCCTGGGACACCCGACGGATGTTTTTC.

Only a few counts were recorded for this clone. Germline is not matched at one junction end, which may reflect a read error. The chain recombines TRDV2 with TRDJ2, with TRDD3 matching 10 bases. The germline CDR1 and CDR2 sequences are GEAIGNYY and EKD. There are 16 residues in the CDR3. The CDR3 spells CASDTWGINSTAQLFF. The CDR3, as DNA: TGTGCCAGTGACACCTGGGGGATAAATTCGACAGCACAACTCTTCTTT.

About this clone: The protein TCRdb lists belongs to a much larger clone and differs from this DNA's translation at residue 10, which points to a read error; the protein shown is made from the DNA. The chain carries TRDV1 and TRDJ1; a weak D match, TRDD3 (5 bases). The CDR3 has 17 amino acids. Per germline, CDR1 TSWWSYY and CDR2 QGS. The CDR3 protein is CALRGVPGWEDTDKLIF. CDR3 nucleotides: TGTGCCCTTAGGGGAGTGCCCGGCTGGGAGGACACCGATAAACTCATCTTT.

This clone came up a few times. TCRdb's listed protein matches a much larger clone and diverges from this DNA's translation at residue 3, likely through a read error; the protein shown comes from the DNA. The rearrangement links TRDV2 to TRDJ3; D perhaps matches TRDD3 (6 bases). Germline V gene sequence: CDR1 GEAIGNYY, CDR2 EKD. The CDR3 covers 19 residues. CDR3 nucleotides: TGTGCCAGTGACACCTTGGGGGCCAAGGGCTCCTGGGACACCCGACAGATGTTTTTC. This gives the protein CASDTLGAKGSWDTRQMFF.

Worth noting for this clone: A far larger clone is a single base away, which makes a read error likely. The gene calls are TRAV29/DV5 and TRDJ1; a possible D gene is TRDD3 (6 bases). Germline V gene sequence: CDR1 NSMFDY, CDR2 ISSIKDK. V was pared by 3 bases and J by 6 bases, with 12 bases between. The CDR3 runs to 12 residues. DNA for the CDR3: TGTGCAGCAACCACTGGGAACTATAAACTCATCTTT. This codes for CAATTGNYKLIF.

This clone has only a few counts. TCRdb assigns this DNA the protein of a much larger clone, which departs from its translation at residue 3; this likely reflects a read error, and the protein shown comes from translating the DNA. This chain connects TRDV2 to TRDJ3; 8 bases map to TRDD3. The germline V gene has CDR1 GEAIGNYY and CDR2 EKD. The CDR3 has 20 residues. The CDR3 reads CARDLPWGRRPSWDTRQMFF. CDR3 nucleotide sequence: TGTGCCCGTGACCTCCCCTGGGGGAGACGACCCTCCTGGGACACCCGACAGATGTTTTTC.

By share of the sample, this clone is large. Other nucleotide sequences from this sample produce the same CDR3. The J gene is TRDJ1, the V gene TRDV2, with 10 positions matching TRDD3. The CDR3 is 16 residues long. With 0 bases clipped from V and 2 bases from J, the junction kept 5 bases outside the gene matches. Germline-derived CDR1 and CDR2 are GEAIGNYY and EKD. CDR3 loop: CACDTLLLGDTDKLIF. The DNA for the CDR3 is TGTGCCTGTGACACCCTTTTACTGGGGGATACCGATAAACTCATCTTT.

This clone was detected a few times. A much larger clonotype is one base distant, so this may be a read error. Other DNA sequences in the sample encode the same CDR3. The rearrangement links TRDV2 to TRDJ1; 9 bases are a match to TRDD3. Germline assignment: CDR1 GEAIGNYY and CDR2 EKD. The CDR3 extends over 15 amino acids. The CDR3 coding sequence is TGTGCCTGTGACACGGGGATACGGCCCCATCGTAAACTCATATTT. This sequence encodes CACDTGIRPHRKLIF.

By frequency in the sample, this clone is medium-sized. CDR3 protein: CACDVLGGSSWDTRQMFF. The CDR3 bases are TGTGCCTGTGACGTACTGGGGGGGAGCTCCTGGGACACCCGACAGATGTTTTTC. The V and J genes are TRDV2 and TRDJ3; 8 nucleotides agree with TRDD3. V shed 3 bases, J shed 0 bases, and the junction held 6 bases outside the gene matches. This CDR3 contains 18 residues. Germline CDR1 is GEAIGNYY and CDR2 is EKD.

Turning to this clone: This may arise from a read error, as a much more abundant clone is one base away. The chain has TRDV2 and TRDJ3, with 13 bases matching TRDD3. CDR1 and CDR2 (germline): GEAIGNYY, EKD. V gave up 3 bases and J gave up 0 bases; unmatched junction bases: 13. The CDR3 is 22 amino acids. In DNA, the CDR3 is TGTGCCTGTGACGCCGTACTGGGGGATACGCATGGGAGCTCCTGGGACACCCGACAGATGTTTTTC. Amino acid sequence: CACDAVLGDTHGSSWDTRQMFF.

With regard to this clone: The protein held in TCRdb is that of a much larger clone and does not match this DNA's translation at residue 9, likely because of a read error; the protein shown is translated from the DNA. The chain couples TRDV2 to TRDJ2; the match to TRDD3 covers 8 bases. V lost 1 base, J lost 0 bases, and 12 bases stayed unmatched. CDR3 length: 19 residues. The germline V gene encodes CDR1 GEAIGNYY and CDR2 EKD. For the CDR3, the DNA is TGTGCCTGTGACACTCTGAGTACTGAGGGATACGCTTTGACAGCACAACTCTTCTTT. This codes for CACDTLSTEGYALTAQLFF.

Details on this clone: This DNA's translation and the protein TCRdb lists, from a much larger clone, do not match at residue 7, likely due to a read error; the protein shown is translated from the DNA. This chain connects TRDV2 to TRDJ1; D call uncertain. Germline-derived CDR1 and CDR2 are GEAIGNYY and EKD. Trimming shortened V by 3 bases and J by 0 bases, and 16 bases separated the two germline ends. The CDR3 totals 16 residues. Here the CDR3 reads CACDPLYARYTDKLIF. DNA for the CDR3: TGTGCCTGTGACCCTCTCTACGCCCGGTACACCGATAAACTCATCTTT.

This clone has more than one count but fewer than ten. This chain joins TRDV3 and TRDJ1, with 7 bases fitting TRDD3. This CDR3 contains 16 residues. CDR1 and CDR2 (germline): TVYSNPD, GDNSRS (reference sequence). V lost 1 base, J lost 0 bases, and 11 bases stayed unmatched. Here the CDR3 DNA reads TGTGCCTTTAATTTGGCCGGGGGATCCCACACCGATAAACTCATCTTT. Its translation: CAFNLAGGSHTDKLIF.

This clone showed up just a few times. The mismatch at residue 5 between this DNA's translation and the TCRdb protein of a much larger clone likely reflects a read error; the protein shown is translated from the DNA. The rearrangement joins TRDV2 to TRDJ3; 12 bases line up with TRDD3. This CDR3 is built from 20 residues. V trimming: 3 bases; J trimming: 0 bases; junction bases outside the gene matches: 8. Germline CDR1 is GEAIGNYY and CDR2 is EKD. The CDR3 coding sequence is TGTGCCTGTGACTTTACTGGGGGATACCCCAGCTCCTGGGACACCCGACAGATGTTTTTC. Amino acid sequence: CACDFTGGYPSSWDTRQMFF.